This T cell receptor beta chain emerged from a study of T-cell reconstitution after alpha-beta-depleted transplantation in children. The germline V gene has CDR1 MNHNS and CDR2 SASEGT. The length of the CDR3 is 14 residues. V gave up 7 bases and J gave up 4 bases, with 11 bases separating them. In the case of this clonotype: Its antigen is unknown.

Regarding the study as a whole: Expanded graft clones numbering several hundred reportedly gave rise to alpha-beta T cells about two months after transplant. From newly produced T cells came most of the T-cell counts and diversity one year after transplant. There were some patients whose high TCRbeta diversity at day 60 came from surviving recipient T cells and thymic progenitors.

Preparation of the TCRbeta library was carried out with unique molecular identifiers. TCRdb itself ran the PCR reads through MiXCR, one entry per CDR3 protein. This sample has about 580,000 distinct CDR3 sequences, with 20% to 25% found just once. The source was PBMCs, mostly from graft donor cells, collected 360 days after TCRalphabeta/CD19-depleted stem cell transplant. This receptor was obtained from a boy younger than two who had a stem cell transplant for acute myeloid leukemia, so the T cells may come from the graft donor. The J gene is TRBJ2-6, the V gene TRBV6-1, with D maybe TRBD1 (5 bases). This chain's CDR3 is CASKTVRGANVLTF. Here the CDR3 DNA reads TGTGCCAGCAAGACAGTGCGAGGGGCCAACGTCCTGACTTTC.